Below, 20 T cell receptor beta chains from the same sample are listed, as sequenced in a study of cytomegalovirus exposure and HLA in healthy donors (dated by TCRdb to the late 2010s). Libraries were made using the immunoSEQ multiplex PCR assay. The multiplex PCR relied on a mix of 60 forward primers for TCR Vbeta segments and 13 reverse primers for TCR Jbeta segments. In its TCRdb copy, this immuneACCESS table keeps in-frame sequences only and misses some clones. Where compared with another copy, unresolved V genes explain less than half of these, and the others have no known cause. Counted in this sample were some 130,000 clones; around 75% of them appeared once. The ten largest clonotypes hold about 3% of the sample. The source material was PBMCs. These receptors were taken from a female donor in good health and CMV-seronegative.

The gene calls are TRBV5-1 and TRBJ1-4; TRBD1 aligns across 10 bases. This CDR3 has 15 amino acids. In germline, CDR1 is SGHRS, CDR2 YFSETQ. V lost 4 bases and J lost 8; bases outside the gene matches: 8. CDR3 DNA sequence: TGCGCCAGCAGCGAAATTCCGGGACAGGGGGAAAAACTGTTTTTT. The encoded protein is CASSEIPGQGEKLFF.

The genes are TRBV10-3 and TRBJ2-7; D possibly corresponds to TRBD1 (5 bases). V gave up 2 bases and J gave up 1 base, with 9 bases separating them. The V gene's germline CDR1 is ENHRY and CDR2 SYGVKD. The CDR3 is 14 residues long. The DNA for the CDR3 is TGTGCCATCAGTGAGCAGGGCAGGTCCTACGAGCAGTACTTC. Its protein product is CAISEQGRSYEQYF.

The chain couples TRBV9 to TRBJ2-7; no firm D call. Trimming removed 0 bases from V and 7 bases from J, with 17 bases in between. Germline V gene data show CDR1 as SGDLS and CDR2 as YYNGEE. The CDR3 sequence is 15 residues long. This CDR3 reads CASSVAPSSLREQYF. The CDR3 DNA reads TGTGCCAGCAGCGTAGCTCCCTCGTCCTTGAGGGAGCAGTACTTC.

The chain combines TRBV20-1 with TRBJ2-3; D is unclear. Germline CDR1 is DFQATT and CDR2 is SNEGSKA (reference sequence). The V gene lost 3 bases and the J gene lost 8 bases, with 6 bases spanning the gap. This CDR3 region has 10 residues. The DNA for the CDR3 is TGCAGTGCTAGTGGCTTTACGCAGTATTTT. Protein sequence: CSASGFTQYF.

V usage is TRBV19 and J usage is TRBJ2-1; 9 nucleotides agree with TRBD2. The CDR3 length is 14 residues. CDR1 and CDR2 from the germline V gene are LNHDA and SQIVND (reference sequence). Trimming cost V 9 bases and J 8 bases; bases outside gene matches: 11. CDR3 in DNA: TGTGCCAGCCGAGAGGCGGGAGGGTGGGATGAGCAGTTCTTC. Translation: CASREAGGWDEQFF. The variable domain in full, with the rest retrieved from reference TRBV19 and TRBJ2-1, is DGGITQSPKYLFRKEGQNVTLSCEQNLNHDAMYWYRQDPGQGLRLIYYSQIVNDFQKGDIAEGYSVSREKKESFPLTVTSAQKNPTAFYLCASREAGGWDEQFFGPGTRLTVL.

V gene TRBV5-1 combines with J gene TRBJ1-1; possible D gene TRBD1, 6 bases. From germline, CDR1 is SGHRS and CDR2 YFSETQ. The CDR3 is 11 amino acids. Between the trimmed V and J ends, which lost 7 bases and 8 bases, there was a span of 12 bases. CDR3 amino acids: CASRETGEAFF. The CDR3 bases are TGCGCCAGCCGGGAAACAGGGGAAGCTTTCTTT.

The sample holds one count of this clone. V gene TRBV19 combines with J gene TRBJ2-7; 8 nucleotides line up with TRBD2. The CDR3 length is 14 residues. V was pared by 6 bases and J by 1 base, with 5 bases of the junction left unmatched. Germline CDR1 is LNHDA and CDR2 is SQIVND (reference sequence). The CDR3, as DNA: TGTGCCAGTAGGGAAGCGGGAGAGTCCTACGAGCAGTACTTC. The encoded protein is CASREAGESYEQYF.

This clone was seen only a few times. The chain recombines TRBV5-1 with TRBJ1-5; perhaps TRBD1 as D (5 bases). The germline CDR1 and CDR2 sequences are SGHRS and YFSETQ. The length of the CDR3 is 14 residues. V was pared by 4 bases and J by 5 bases, with 13 bases between. As DNA, the CDR3 is TGCGCCAGCAGCGGCGGGGGACCCTATCAGCCCCAGCATTTT. This sequence encodes CASSGGGPYQPQHF.

This CDR3 is CASSLAAETQYF. The CDR3 DNA follows: TGTGCCAGCAGTTTAGCAGCAGAGACCCAGTACTTC. The rearrangement uses TRBV5-6 and TRBJ2-5; D ambiguous. CDR1 is SGHDT, CDR2 YYEEEE, per germline. V was trimmed by 5 bases and J by 4 bases, leaving 9 bases between them. The CDR3 is 12 residues long.

As regards this clone: A junction boundary mismatches the germline segment, possibly from a read error. The chain uses TRBV18 and TRBJ2-1; 11 nucleotides agree with TRBD1. The CDR3 is made up of 12 amino acids. Germline CDR1 reads KGHSH; CDR2 reads LQKENI. The CDR3 here is CASSPPDRGLVF. The CDR3 DNA reads TGTGCCAGCTCACCACCGGACAGGGGGCTAGTCTTC.

Regarding this clone: Other DNA sequences in this sample translate to the same CDR3. V gene TRBV28 combines with J gene TRBJ1-5; D gene ambiguous. The CDR3 runs to 16 residues. V dropped 5 bases and J dropped 0 bases, with 14 bases sitting between them. Germline V gives CDR1 MDHEN, CDR2 SYDVKM. CDR3 sequence (DNA): TGTGCCAGCAGTAGCCCCCATGAGGATAGCAATCAGCCCCAGCATTTT. It translates to CASSSPHEDSNQPQHF.

V gene TRBV4-3 combines with J gene TRBJ2-3; TRBD2 agrees at 9 bases. After removal of 1 base from V and 3 bases from J, the junction contained 2 bases not matched to a gene. CDR1 is LGHNA, CDR2 YSLEER, per germline. The CDR3 covers 15 residues. The CDR3, as DNA: TGCGCCAGCAGCCAAGGGCGGGAGGGGACAGATACGCAGTATTTT. Its translation: CASSQGREGTDTQYF.

V gene TRBV7-2 combines with J gene TRBJ1-1; D perhaps matches TRBD1 (5 bases). The CDR3 extends over 14 amino acids. V was pared by 1 base and J by 5 bases, with 11 bases between. Germline assignment: CDR1 SGHTA and CDR2 FQGNSA. The CDR3 nucleotides are TGTGCCAGCAGCTTAGAGGCAGGGTGGACTGAAGCTTTCTTT. It translates to CASSLEAGWTEAFF.

This clone appeared a single time. This chain uses TRBV10-2 with TRBJ2-7; maybe TRBD2 (6 bases). Trimming removed 7 bases from V and 3 bases from J, with 13 bases in between. This CDR3 is 13 amino acids long. Looked up from germline, CDR1 is WSHSY and CDR2 is SAAADI. The CDR3 bases are TGCGCCAGCAAGCCGGGGGATTTCTACGAGCAGTACTTC. Amino acid sequence: CASKPGDFYEQYF.

The V and J genes are TRBV6-5 and TRBJ2-7, with TRBD2 identical over 7 bases. Looked up from germline, CDR1 is MNHEY and CDR2 is SVGAGI. The CDR3 totals 15 residues. J gave up 4 bases and V 8 bases, and 14 bases lay outside the gene matches. The CDR3 spells CASAPTGTIPYEQYF. Here the CDR3 DNA reads TGTGCCAGCGCTCCGACCGGGACTATACCTTACGAGCAGTACTTC.

V is TRBV4-1 and J is TRBJ1-3, with TRBD1 as a possible D gene (5 bases). The V gene lost 4 bases and the J gene lost 7 bases, with 17 bases spanning the gap. This CDR3 has 15 amino acids. The germline CDR1 and CDR2 sequences are MGHRA and YSYEKL. Here the CDR3 reads CASSRTWGGANTIYF. The CDR3 bases are TGCGCCAGCAGCCGCACATGGGGCGGAGCGAACACCATATATTTT.

This clone has only a few counts. V and J are TRBV7-3 and TRBJ2-3, with 10 bases aligning to TRBD2. Germline V gene sequence: CDR1 SGHTA, CDR2 FQGTGA. This CDR3 is 16 amino acids long. After removal of 5 bases from V and 5 bases from J, the junction contained 10 bases not matched to a gene. The CDR3 protein is CASSLDSSGGIDTQYF. The CDR3, as DNA: TGTGCCAGCAGCCTCGATTCTAGCGGGGGTATAGATACGCAGTATTTT.

This clone has only one observation. This chain connects TRBV29-1 to TRBJ2-1; a weak D match, TRBD1 (6 bases). CDR1 and CDR2 from the germline V gene are SQVTM and ANQGSEA. The CDR3 runs 12 residues. V was cut by 7 bases and J by 6 bases, with 13 bases left in between. The CDR3 nucleotides are TGCAGCGCCCAGGGGCGGTTCAATGAGCAGTTCTTC. As protein: CSAQGRFNEQFF.

This clone occurred a few times. The chain uses TRBV4-3 and TRBJ1-3; 7 positions agree with TRBD1. V shed 0 bases, J shed 8 bases, and the junction held 7 bases outside the gene matches. CDR3 size: 15 residues. CDR1 is LGHNA and CDR2 is YSLEER in the germline V gene. The CDR3 region is CASSQDGQERDTIYF. For the CDR3, the DNA is TGCGCCAGCAGCCAAGACGGACAGGAGAGGGACACCATATATTTT.

This chain connects TRBV7-8 to TRBJ1-1; D perhaps matches TRBD1 (6 bases). V gave up 3 bases and J gave up 4 bases, with 9 bases separating them. Germline CDR1 SGHVS, CDR2 FQNEAQ. The CDR3 loop spans 13 amino acids. CDR3 coding DNA: TGTGCCAGCAGCTTCGGGACATTCACTGAAGCTTTCTTT. The encoded protein is CASSFGTFTEAFF.